This T cell receptor beta chain was profiled in a study of control samples from healthy donors and cancer patients. Generated by immunoSEQ multiplex PCR, the TCRdb table keeps only in-frame clones and is missing some. This sample has 85,000 to 110,000 clones; approximately 90% occur once, and the top ten carry 15% to 20%. The sequenced material came from PBMCs. This TCR was sampled from a man between 60 and 75 years old with lung cancer.

CDR3 protein: CASSQDDSWADTQYF. Written as DNA, the CDR3 is TGTGCCAGCAGCCAAGATGACAGTTGGGCGGATACGCAGTATTTT. The J gene is TRBJ2-3, the V gene TRBV3-1 (or the pseudogene TRBV3-2), with D tentatively TRBD1 (5 bases). From germline, CDR1 is LGHDT and CDR2 YNNKEL (reference sequence). The CDR3 spans 15 residues. Trimming took 0 bases from V and 6 from J, leaving 13 bases between them.